This T cell receptor beta chain was recorded in a study of blood T cell repertoires in COVID-19. Study overall: COVID-19 samples collected from the United States, Italy and Spain covered acute and convalescent phases. Sources were T cells, B-cell-depleted T cells, or PBMCs; the material itself was cDNA or gDNA.

Source study methods: It was from reference gene primer amplification that nucleated cell counts were estimated. The repertoire was sequenced with immunoSEQ multiplex PCR; TCRdb's copy has only in-frame clones and lacks some. V and J calls and clone size are those listed in that table; D and trimming were worked out from the DNA. The sample records 95,000 to 100,000 clones, about 85% being singletons. V dropped 5 bases and J dropped 1 base, with 11 bases sitting between them. CDR3 length equals 14 residues. CDR1 and CDR2 (germline): KGHSH, LQKENI. The sequence was collected from a woman between 65 and 79 years old with active or convalescent COVID-19. Sequenced input: peripheral blood. The rearrangement uses TRBV18 and TRBJ1-1, with D possibly being TRBD1 (6 bases). The CDR3 DNA reads TGTGCCAGCTCAAGGTCACAGGGGAACACTGAAGCTTTCTTT. This sequence encodes CASSRSQGNTEAFF.